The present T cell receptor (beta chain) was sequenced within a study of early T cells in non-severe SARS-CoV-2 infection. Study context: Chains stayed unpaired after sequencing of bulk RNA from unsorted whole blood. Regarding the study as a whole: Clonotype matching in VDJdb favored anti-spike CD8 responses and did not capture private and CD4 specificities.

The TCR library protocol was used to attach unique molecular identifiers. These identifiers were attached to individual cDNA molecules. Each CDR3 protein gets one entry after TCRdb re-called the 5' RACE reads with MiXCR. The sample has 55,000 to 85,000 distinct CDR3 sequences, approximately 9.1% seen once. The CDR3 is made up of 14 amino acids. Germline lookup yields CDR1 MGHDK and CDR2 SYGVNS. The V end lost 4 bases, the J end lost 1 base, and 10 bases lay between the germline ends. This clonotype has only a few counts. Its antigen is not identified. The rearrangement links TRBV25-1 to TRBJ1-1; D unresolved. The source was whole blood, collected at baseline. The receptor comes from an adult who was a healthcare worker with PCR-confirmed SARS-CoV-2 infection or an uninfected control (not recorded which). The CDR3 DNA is TGTGCCAGCAGTGGAGGAGGTCGGAACACTGAAGCTTTCTTT. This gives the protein CASSGGGRNTEAFF.